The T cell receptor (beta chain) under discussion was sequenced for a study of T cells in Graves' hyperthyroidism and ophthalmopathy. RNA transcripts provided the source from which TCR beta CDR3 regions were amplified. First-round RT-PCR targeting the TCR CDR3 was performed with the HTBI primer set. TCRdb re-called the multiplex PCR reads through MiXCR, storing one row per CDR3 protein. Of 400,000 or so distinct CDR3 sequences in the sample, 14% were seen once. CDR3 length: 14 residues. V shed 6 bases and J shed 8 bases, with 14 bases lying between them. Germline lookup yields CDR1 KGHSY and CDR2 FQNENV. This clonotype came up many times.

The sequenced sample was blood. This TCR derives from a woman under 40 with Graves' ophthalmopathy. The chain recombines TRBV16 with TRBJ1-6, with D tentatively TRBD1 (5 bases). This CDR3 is CASRGGTSHSPLHF. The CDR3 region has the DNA TGTGCCAGCAGAGGCGGGACCTCACATTCACCCCTCCACTTT.